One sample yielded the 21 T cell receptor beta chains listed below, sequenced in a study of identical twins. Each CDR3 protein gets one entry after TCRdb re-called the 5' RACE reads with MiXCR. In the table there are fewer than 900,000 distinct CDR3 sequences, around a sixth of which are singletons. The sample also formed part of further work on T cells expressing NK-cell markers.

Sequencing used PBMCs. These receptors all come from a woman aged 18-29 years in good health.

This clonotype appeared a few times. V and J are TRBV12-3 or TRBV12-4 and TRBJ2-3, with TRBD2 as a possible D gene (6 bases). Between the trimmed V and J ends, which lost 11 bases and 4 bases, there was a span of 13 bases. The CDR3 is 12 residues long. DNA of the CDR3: TGTGCCTGCGTGAGGAGGGCAGATACGCAGTATTTT. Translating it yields CACVRRADTQYF.

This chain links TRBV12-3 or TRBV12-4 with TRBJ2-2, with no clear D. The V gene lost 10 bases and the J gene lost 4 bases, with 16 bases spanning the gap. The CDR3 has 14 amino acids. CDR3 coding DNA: TGTGCCACGGTGGGCCATCCGGGCACCGGGGAGCTGTTTTTT. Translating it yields CATVGHPGTGELFF.

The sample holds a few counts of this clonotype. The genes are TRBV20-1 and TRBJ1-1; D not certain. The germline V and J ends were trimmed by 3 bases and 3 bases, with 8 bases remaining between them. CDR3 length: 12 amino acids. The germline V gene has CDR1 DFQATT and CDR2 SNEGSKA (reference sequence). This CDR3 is CSASVGDTEAFF. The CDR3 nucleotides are TGCAGTGCTAGCGTCGGGGACACTGAAGCTTTCTTT.

CDR3 loop: CASSPTRVTDTQYF. CDR3 DNA sequence: TGCGCCAGCAGCCCAACTCGCGTCACAGATACGCAGTATTTT. V and J are TRBV5-1 and TRBJ2-3; no definite D call. Trimming took 4 bases from V and 2 from J, leaving 11 bases between them. The CDR3 spans 14 residues. Germline V gives CDR1 SGHRS, CDR2 YFSETQ.

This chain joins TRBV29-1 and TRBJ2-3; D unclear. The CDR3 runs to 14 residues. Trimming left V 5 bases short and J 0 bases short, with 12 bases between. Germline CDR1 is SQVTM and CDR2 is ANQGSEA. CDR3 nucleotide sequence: TGCAGCGTTCTTGCGGCCGCTAGCACAGATACGCAGTATTTT. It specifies CSVLAAASTDTQYF.

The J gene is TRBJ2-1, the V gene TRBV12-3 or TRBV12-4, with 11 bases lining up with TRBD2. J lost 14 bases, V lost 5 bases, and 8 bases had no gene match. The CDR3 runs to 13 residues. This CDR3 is CASSAVAGGPEFF. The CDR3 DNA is TGTGCCAGCAGTGCGGTAGCGGGGGGGCCGGAGTTCTTC.

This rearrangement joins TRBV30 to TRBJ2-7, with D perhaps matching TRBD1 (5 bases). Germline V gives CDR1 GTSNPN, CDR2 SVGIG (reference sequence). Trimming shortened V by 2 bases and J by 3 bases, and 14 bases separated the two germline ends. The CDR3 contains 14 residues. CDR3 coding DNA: TGTGCCTGGAGTAGAGACAGCCACGACTACGAGCAGTACTTC. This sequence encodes CAWSRDSHDYEQYF. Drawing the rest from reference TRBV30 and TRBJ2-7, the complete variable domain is SQTIHQWPATLVQPVGSPLSLECTVEGTSNPNLYWYRQAAGRGLQLLFYSVGIGQISSEVPQNLSASRPQDRQFILSSKKLLLSDSGFYLCAWSRDSHDYEQYFGPGTRLTVT.

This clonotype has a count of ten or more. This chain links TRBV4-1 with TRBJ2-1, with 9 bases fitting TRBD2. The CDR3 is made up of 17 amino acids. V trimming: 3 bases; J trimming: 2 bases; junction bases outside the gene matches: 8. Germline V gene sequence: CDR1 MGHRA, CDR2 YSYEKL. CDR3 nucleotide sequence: TGCGCCAGCAGCCACAGGGGGGCTAGCGGGACCTACAATGAGCAGTTCTTC. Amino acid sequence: CASSHRGASGTYNEQFF.

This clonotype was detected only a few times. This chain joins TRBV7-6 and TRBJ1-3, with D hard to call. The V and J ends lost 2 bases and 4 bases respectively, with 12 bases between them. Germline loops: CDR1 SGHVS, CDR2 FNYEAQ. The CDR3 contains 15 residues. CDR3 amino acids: CASSLPGGRGNTIYF. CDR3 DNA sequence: TGTGCCAGCAGCTTACCCGGCGGTAGGGGAAACACCATATATTTT.

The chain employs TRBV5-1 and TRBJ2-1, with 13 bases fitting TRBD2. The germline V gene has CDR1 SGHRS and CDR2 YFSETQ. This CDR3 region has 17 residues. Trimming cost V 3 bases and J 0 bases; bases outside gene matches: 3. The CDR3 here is CASSWGLAGSSYNEQFF. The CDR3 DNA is TGCGCCAGCAGCTGGGGACTAGCGGGAAGCTCCTACAATGAGCAGTTCTTC.

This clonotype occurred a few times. The CDR3 coding sequence is TGTGCCAGCAGCTTGGTAGCCAGTTCCTACGAGCAGTACTTC. Translation: CASSLVASSYEQYF. This rearrangement joins TRBV5-6 to TRBJ2-7; no firm D call. Trimming removed 0 bases at V and 1 base at J, with 8 bases between. CDR1 SGHDT and CDR2 YYEEEE come from the germline V gene. The CDR3 covers 14 residues. Drawing the rest from reference TRBV5-6 and TRBJ2-7, the complete variable domain is DAGVTQSPTHLIKTRGQQVTLRCSPKSGHDTVSWYQQALGQGPQFIFQYYEEEERQRGNFPDRFSGHQFPNYSSELNVNALLLGDSALYLCASSLVASSYEQYFGPGTRLTVT.

CDR3 sequence: CASSWNRQGYNEQFF. As DNA, the CDR3 is TGTGCCAGCAGTTGGAACCGACAGGGTTACAATGAGCAGTTCTTC. The chain employs TRBV7-2 and TRBJ2-1, with 7 bases matching TRBD1. This CDR3 contains 15 residues. Germline values: CDR1 SGHTA, CDR2 FQGNSA. V trimming: 6 bases; J trimming: 4 bases; junction bases outside the gene matches: 9.

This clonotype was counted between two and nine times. The CDR3 here is CAISEAPGGNQPQHF. The CDR3, as DNA: TGTGCCATCAGTGAGGCCCCAGGGGGGAATCAGCCCCAGCATTTT. The rearrangement links TRBV10-3 to TRBJ1-5; 7 positions agree with TRBD1. The germline gives CDR1 ENHRY, CDR2 SYGVKD. Trimming at V came to 2 bases and at J to 4 bases, leaving 5 bases not matched to a gene. The CDR3 is 15 residues long.

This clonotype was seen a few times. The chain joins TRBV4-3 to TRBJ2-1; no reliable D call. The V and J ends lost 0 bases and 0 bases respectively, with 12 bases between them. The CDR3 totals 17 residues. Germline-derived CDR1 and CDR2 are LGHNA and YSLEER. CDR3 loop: CASSQEGSGSSYNEQFF. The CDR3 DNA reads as TGCGCCAGCAGCCAAGAGGGGTCCGGCAGCTCCTACAATGAGCAGTTCTTC.

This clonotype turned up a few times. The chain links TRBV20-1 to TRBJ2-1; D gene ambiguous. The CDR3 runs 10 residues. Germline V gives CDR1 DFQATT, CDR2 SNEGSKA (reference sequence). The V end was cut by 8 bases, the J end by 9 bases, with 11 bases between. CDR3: CSTPPGEQFF. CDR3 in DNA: TGCAGTACTCCCCCCGGTGAGCAGTTCTTC.

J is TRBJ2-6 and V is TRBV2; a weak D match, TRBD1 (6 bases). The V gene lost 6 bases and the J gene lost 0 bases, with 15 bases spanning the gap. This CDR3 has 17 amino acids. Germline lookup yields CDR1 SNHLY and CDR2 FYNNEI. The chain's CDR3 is CASSRRGTYSGANVLTF. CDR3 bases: TGTGCCAGCAGCCGCAGGGGTACCTACTCTGGGGCCAACGTCCTGACTTTC.

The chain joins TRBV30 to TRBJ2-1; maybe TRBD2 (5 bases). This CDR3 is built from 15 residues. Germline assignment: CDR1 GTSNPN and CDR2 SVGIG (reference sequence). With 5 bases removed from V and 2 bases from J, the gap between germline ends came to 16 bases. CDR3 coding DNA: TGTGCCTGGGGGATTGGGAGTCCGGCCTACAATGAGCAGTTCTTC. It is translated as CAWGIGSPAYNEQFF.

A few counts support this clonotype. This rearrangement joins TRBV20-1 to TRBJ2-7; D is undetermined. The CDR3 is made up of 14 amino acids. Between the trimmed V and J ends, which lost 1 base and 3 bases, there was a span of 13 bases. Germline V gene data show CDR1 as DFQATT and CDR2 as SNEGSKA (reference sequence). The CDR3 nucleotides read TGCAGTGCTAGAGTAACCGATCCCCACTACGAGCAGTACTTC. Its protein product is CSARVTDPHYEQYF.

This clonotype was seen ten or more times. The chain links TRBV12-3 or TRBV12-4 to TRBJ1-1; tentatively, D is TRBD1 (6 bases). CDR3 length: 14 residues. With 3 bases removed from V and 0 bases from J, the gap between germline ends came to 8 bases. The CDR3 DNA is TGTGCCAGCAGTTTTTGGGGGCTGAACACTGAAGCTTTCTTT. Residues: CASSFWGLNTEAFF.

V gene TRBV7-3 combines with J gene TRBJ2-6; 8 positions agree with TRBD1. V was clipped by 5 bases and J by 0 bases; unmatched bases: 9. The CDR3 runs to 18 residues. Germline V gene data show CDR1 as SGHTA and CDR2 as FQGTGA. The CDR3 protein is CASSKPGQAYSGANVLTF. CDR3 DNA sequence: TGTGCCAGCAGCAAACCGGGACAGGCATACTCTGGGGCCAACGTCCTGACTTTC.

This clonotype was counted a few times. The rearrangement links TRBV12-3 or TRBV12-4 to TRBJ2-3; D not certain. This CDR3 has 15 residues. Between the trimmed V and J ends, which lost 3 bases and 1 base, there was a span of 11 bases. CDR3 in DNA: TGTGCCAGCAGTTTGTTCAAAGCTGGCACAGATACGCAGTATTTT. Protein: CASSLFKAGTDTQYF.